A selection of T cell receptor beta chains follows, all from one sample in a study of CD8+ T cells in alopecia areata. Only in-frame clones appear in the TCRdb table, and some are missing; sequencing was by immunoSEQ multiplex PCR. The sample yields 90,000 to 150,000 clones, 53% seen once. Sequenced material: CD4+ T cells sorted from blood, taken at week 4, from a patient treated with tofacitinib. Receptors were obtained from a human donor with alopecia areata. Both conserved end residues are part of each CDR3. Each record gives: J gene, V gene, clone size, CDR3 length, CDR3 protein. Size is stated for part of the rows, as once, few or many counts, or as a class when the clone is expanded.

j_call: TRBJ1-1
v_call: TRBV18
clone_size: NA
cdr3_length: 14
cdr3_aa: CASSPQGQNTEAFF

j_call: TRBJ1-1
v_call: TRBV14
clone_size: NA
cdr3_length: 13
cdr3_aa: CASSQEAGYGAFF

j_call: TRBJ1-5
v_call: TRBV18
clone_size: few
cdr3_length: 13
cdr3_aa: CASSPLSNQPQHF

j_call: TRBJ2-3
v_call: TRBV7-2
clone_size: NA
cdr3_length: 16
cdr3_aa: CASTFGGGGYGDTQYF

j_call: TRBJ1-5
v_call: TRBV2
clone_size: NA
cdr3_length: 12
cdr3_aa: CASTRGRQPQHF

j_call: TRBJ2-1
v_call: TRBV30
clone_size: few
cdr3_length: 13
cdr3_aa: CAWSAGIRGEQFF

j_call: TRBJ1-5
v_call: TRBV7-2
clone_size: once
cdr3_length: 13
cdr3_aa: CASSPSFNQPQHF

j_call: TRBJ1-1
v_call: TRBV15
clone_size: once
cdr3_length: 12
cdr3_aa: CATSRDWTEAFF

j_call: TRBJ1-1
v_call: TRBV29-1
clone_size: NA
cdr3_length: 13
cdr3_aa: CSVGSIMNTEAFF

j_call: TRBJ1-5
v_call: TRBV11-2
clone_size: NA
cdr3_length: 17
cdr3_aa: CASSPGRTYYSNQPQHF

j_call: TRBJ2-3
v_call: TRBV14
clone_size: few
cdr3_length: 12
cdr3_aa: CASSHTTDTQYF

j_call: TRBJ2-3
v_call: TRBV15
clone_size: NA
cdr3_length: 15
cdr3_aa: CATRARRGGTDTQYF

j_call: TRBJ1-5
v_call: TRBV29-1
clone_size: NA
cdr3_length: 16
cdr3_aa: CSAAGGDRDSNQPQHF

j_call: TRBJ1-3
v_call: TRBV4-2
clone_size: NA
cdr3_length: 15
cdr3_aa: CASSQEWRGLDTIYF

j_call: TRBJ1-5
v_call: TRBV27
clone_size: once
cdr3_length: 16
cdr3_aa: CASNPRGRGPNQPQHF

j_call: TRBJ1-1
v_call: TRBV29-1
clone_size: NA
cdr3_length: 13
cdr3_aa: CSVTGRLNTEAFF

j_call: TRBJ1-5
v_call: TRBV27
clone_size: NA
cdr3_length: 14
cdr3_aa: CASNLRGSNQPQHF

j_call: TRBJ2-5
v_call: TRBV5-1
clone_size: few
cdr3_length: 14
cdr3_aa: CASSLKQGVETQYF

j_call: TRBJ2-3
v_call: TRBV29-1
clone_size: NA
cdr3_length: 13
cdr3_aa: CSVASGRLDTQYF

j_call: TRBJ2-1
v_call: TRBV5-1
clone_size: once
cdr3_length: 13
cdr3_aa: CASSWGLADEQFF

j_call: TRBJ2-2
v_call: TRBV6-5
clone_size: NA
cdr3_length: 15
cdr3_aa: CASRHGTRDTGELFF

j_call: TRBJ1-2
v_call: TRBV5-1
clone_size: NA
cdr3_length: 15
cdr3_aa: CASSLAIDSSYGYTF

j_call: TRBJ2-7
v_call: TRBV23-1
clone_size: few
cdr3_length: 12
cdr3_aa: CASDPGGYEQYF

j_call: TRBJ2-7
v_call: TRBV27
clone_size: NA
cdr3_length: 15
cdr3_aa: CASSTQGAGFGEQYF

j_call: TRBJ1-5
v_call: TRBV1
clone_size: NA
cdr3_length: 14
cdr3_aa: CTSSQGTGNQPQHF

j_call: TRBJ2-2
v_call: TRBV5-6
clone_size: NA
cdr3_length: 11
cdr3_aa: CASSLAERIFF

j_call: TRBJ2-7
v_call: TRBV7-2
clone_size: NA
cdr3_length: 15
cdr3_aa: CASSFPSGSFYEQYF

j_call: TRBJ1-2
v_call: TRBV7-9
clone_size: NA
cdr3_length: 16
cdr3_aa: CASSRRLEGSSGGYTF

j_call: TRBJ2-3
v_call: TRBV7-2
clone_size: few
cdr3_length: 15
cdr3_aa: CASSLGASGTDTQYF

j_call: TRBJ2-1
v_call: TRBV7-3
clone_size: NA
cdr3_length: 15
cdr3_aa: CASSQYSTGYNEQFF

j_call: TRBJ2-1
v_call: TRBV4-1
clone_size: NA
cdr3_length: 15
cdr3_aa: CASSQDYRRYNEQFF

j_call: TRBJ1-1
v_call: TRBV30
clone_size: NA
cdr3_length: 12
cdr3_aa: CAWTRLHTEAFF

j_call: TRBJ1-5
v_call: TRBV7-9
clone_size: NA
cdr3_length: 14
cdr3_aa: CASSGQGGNQPQHF

j_call: TRBJ2-2
v_call: TRBV30
clone_size: NA
cdr3_length: 18
cdr3_aa: CAWSVRGLGRGLNGELFF

j_call: TRBJ2-1
v_call: TRBV29-1
clone_size: NA
cdr3_length: 14
cdr3_aa: CSAEAGVISNEQFF

j_call: TRBJ2-3
v_call: TRBV25-1
clone_size: NA
cdr3_length: 15
cdr3_aa: CASSPSGYSTDTQYF

j_call: TRBJ2-7
v_call: TRBV6-5
clone_size: NA
cdr3_length: 15
cdr3_aa: CASRLGQGSTYEQYF

j_call: TRBJ1-2
v_call: TRBV7-9
clone_size: NA
cdr3_length: 13
cdr3_aa: CASSQGQVYGYTF

j_call: TRBJ2-7
v_call: TRBV11-2
clone_size: NA
cdr3_length: 14
cdr3_aa: CASSFGQGKYEQYF

j_call: TRBJ1-2
v_call: TRBV4-1
clone_size: NA
cdr3_length: 14
cdr3_aa: CASSQDSGDYGYTF